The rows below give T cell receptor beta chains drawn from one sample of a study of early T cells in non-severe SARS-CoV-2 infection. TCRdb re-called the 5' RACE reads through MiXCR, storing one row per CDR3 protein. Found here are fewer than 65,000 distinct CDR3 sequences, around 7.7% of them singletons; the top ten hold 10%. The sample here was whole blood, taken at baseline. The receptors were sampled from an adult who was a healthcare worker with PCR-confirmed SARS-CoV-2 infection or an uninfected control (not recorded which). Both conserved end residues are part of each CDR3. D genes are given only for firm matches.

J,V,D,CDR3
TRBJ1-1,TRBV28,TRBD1,CASSSTTGEEAFF
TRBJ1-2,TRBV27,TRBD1,CASSLWGRGPGYGYTF
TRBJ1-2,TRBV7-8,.,CASSLAWDGYGYTF
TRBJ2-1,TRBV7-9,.,CASSSPGWEGNEQFF
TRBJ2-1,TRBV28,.,CASSPPAGSYNEQFF
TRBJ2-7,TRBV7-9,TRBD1,CASSPRQGAREQYF
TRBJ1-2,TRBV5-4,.,CASSLSHYGYTF
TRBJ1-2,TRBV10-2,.,CASRTPSYIYTF
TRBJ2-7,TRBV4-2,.,CASSQDLSVSEQYF
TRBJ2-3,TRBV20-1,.,CSAMGEGTDTQYF
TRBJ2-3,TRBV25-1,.,CASSVGLPTDTQYF
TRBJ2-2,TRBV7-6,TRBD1,CASSSRTGGNTGELFF
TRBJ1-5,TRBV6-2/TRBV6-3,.,CASSGGNQPQHF
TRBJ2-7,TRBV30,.,CAWRVLPGSLEQYF
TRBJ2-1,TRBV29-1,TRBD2,CSCFFRLAGIYEQFF
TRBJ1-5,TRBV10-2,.,CASSESRVNQPQHF
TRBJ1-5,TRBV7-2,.,CASSLMRGQPQHF
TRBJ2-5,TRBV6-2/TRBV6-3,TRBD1,CASSYSLDRGLQETQYF
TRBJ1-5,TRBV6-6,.,CASTMQYGFSNQPQHF
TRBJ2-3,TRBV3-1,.,CASSSRAATDTQYF
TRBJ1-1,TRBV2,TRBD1,CASSPGTGTEAFF
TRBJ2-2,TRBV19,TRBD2,CASTGSGRYTGELFF
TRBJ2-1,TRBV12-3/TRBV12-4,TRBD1,CASSRNLRTGVGEQFF
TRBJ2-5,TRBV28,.,CASSSKETQYF
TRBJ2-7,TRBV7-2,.,CASTSGGGRPEEYF
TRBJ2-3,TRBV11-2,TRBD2,CASSSQLRAGGPQYF
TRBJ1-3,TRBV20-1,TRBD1,CSAPGQGNTIYF
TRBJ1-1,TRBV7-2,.,CASRKIRPVSANTEAFF
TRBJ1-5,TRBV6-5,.,CASSVGGYSNQPQHF
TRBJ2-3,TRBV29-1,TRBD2,CSVEVLAGTATQYF
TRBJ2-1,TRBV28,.,CASSPSSPSSYNEQFF
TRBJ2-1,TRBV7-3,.,CASSLGLRVTEQFF
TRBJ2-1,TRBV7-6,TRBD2,CASSHQREGHNEQFF
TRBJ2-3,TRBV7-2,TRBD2,CASSTTSGRAVDTQYF
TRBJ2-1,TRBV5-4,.,CASSRGYNEQFF
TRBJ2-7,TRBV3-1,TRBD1,CASSLMTGGSYEQYF
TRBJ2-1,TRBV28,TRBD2,CASSSVWTSGPRRRVQFF
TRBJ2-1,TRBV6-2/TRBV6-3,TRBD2,CASSYATSGILLYNEQFF
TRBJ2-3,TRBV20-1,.,CSAPPGDSPTDTQYF
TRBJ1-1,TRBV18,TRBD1,CASQPQGRGTEAFF
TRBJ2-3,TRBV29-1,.,CSAYLWGTASTDTQYF
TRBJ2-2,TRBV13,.,CASSWKNTGELFF
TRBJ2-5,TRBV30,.,CAYQPPGLQETQYF
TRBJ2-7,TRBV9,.,CASSVVERGEQYF